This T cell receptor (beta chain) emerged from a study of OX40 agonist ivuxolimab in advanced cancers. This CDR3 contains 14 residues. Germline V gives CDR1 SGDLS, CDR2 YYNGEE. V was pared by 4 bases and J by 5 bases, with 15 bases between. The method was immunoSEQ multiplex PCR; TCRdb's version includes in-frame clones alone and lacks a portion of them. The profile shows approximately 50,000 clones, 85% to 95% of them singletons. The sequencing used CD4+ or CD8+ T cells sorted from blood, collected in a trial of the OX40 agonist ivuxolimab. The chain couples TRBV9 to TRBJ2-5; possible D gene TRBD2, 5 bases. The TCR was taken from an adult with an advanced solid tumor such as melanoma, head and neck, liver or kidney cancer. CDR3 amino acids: CASSPKGSGETQYF. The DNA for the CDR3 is TGTGCCAGCAGCCCCAAGGGCTCGGGGGAGACCCAGTACTTC.